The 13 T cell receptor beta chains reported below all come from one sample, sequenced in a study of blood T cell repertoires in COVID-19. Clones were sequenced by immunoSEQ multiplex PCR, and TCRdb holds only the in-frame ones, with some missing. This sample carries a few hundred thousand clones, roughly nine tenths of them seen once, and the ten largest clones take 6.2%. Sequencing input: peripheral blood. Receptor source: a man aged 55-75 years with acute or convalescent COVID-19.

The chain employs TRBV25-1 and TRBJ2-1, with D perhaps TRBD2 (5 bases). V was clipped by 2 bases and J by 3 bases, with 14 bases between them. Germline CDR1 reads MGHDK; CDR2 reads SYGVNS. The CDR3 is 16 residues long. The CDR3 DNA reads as TGTGCCAGCAGTGAAACGAAGACGGGGAGCTACAATGAGCAGTTCTTC. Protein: CASSETKTGSYNEQFF.

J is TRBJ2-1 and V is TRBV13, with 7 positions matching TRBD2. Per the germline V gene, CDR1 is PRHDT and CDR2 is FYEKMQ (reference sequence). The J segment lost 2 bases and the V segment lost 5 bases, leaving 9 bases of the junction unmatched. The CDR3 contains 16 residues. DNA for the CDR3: TGTGCCAGCAGCCTACCAAGCGGGATTACCTACAATGAGCAGTTCTTC. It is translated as CASSLPSGITYNEQFF. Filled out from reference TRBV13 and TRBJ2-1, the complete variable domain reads AAGVIQSPRHLIKEKRETATLKCYPIPRHDTVYWYQQGPGQDPQFLISFYEKMQSDKGSIPDRFSAQQFSDYHSELNMSSLELGDSALYFCASSLPSGITYNEQFFGPGTRLTVL.

CDR3 sequence reads: CASKPQGTYEQYF. CDR3 DNA sequence: TGTGCCAGCAAACCCCAGGGAACCTACGAGCAGTACTTC. This chain joins TRBV28 and TRBJ2-7, with a weak D call TRBD1 (5 bases). Germline CDR1 reads MDHEN; CDR2 reads SYDVKM. The germline V and J ends were trimmed by 7 bases and 2 bases, with 12 bases remaining between them. The CDR3 contains 13 residues. Supplemented by reference TRBV28 and TRBJ2-7, the full variable domain reads DVKVTQSSRYLVKRTGEKVFLECVQDMDHENMFWYRQDPGLGLRLIYFSYDVKMKEKGDIPEGYSVSREKKERFSLILESASTNQTSMYLCASKPQGTYEQYFGPGTRLTVT.

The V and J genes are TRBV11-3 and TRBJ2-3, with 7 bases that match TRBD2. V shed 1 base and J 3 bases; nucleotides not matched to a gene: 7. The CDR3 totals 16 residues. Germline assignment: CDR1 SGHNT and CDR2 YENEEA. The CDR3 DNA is TGTGCCAGCAGCTTAGTTGGCGGGAGTCCAACAGATACGCAGTATTTT. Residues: CASSLVGGSPTDTQYF. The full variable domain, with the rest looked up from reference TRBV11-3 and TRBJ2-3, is EAGVVQSPRYKIIEKKQPVAFWCNPISGHNTLYWYLQNLGQGPELLIRYENEEAVDDSQLPKDRFSAERLKGVDSTLKIQPAELGDSAVYLCASSLVGGSPTDTQYFGPGTRLTVL.

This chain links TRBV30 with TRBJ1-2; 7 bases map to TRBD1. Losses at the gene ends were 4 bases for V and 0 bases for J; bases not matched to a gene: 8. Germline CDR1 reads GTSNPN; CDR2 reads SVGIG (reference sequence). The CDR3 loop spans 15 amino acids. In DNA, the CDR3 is TGTGCCTGGACCTTTGGACAGGTAGCTAACTATGGCTACACCTTC. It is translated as CAWTFGQVANYGYTF.

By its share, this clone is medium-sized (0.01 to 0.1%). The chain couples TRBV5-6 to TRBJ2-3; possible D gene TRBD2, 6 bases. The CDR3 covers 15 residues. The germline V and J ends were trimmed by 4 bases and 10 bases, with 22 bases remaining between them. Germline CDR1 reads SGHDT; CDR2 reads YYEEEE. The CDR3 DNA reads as TGTGCCAGCAGCCCTGGACTACGGTTGACGTTCTCGCAGTATTTT. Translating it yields CASSPGLRLTFSQYF.

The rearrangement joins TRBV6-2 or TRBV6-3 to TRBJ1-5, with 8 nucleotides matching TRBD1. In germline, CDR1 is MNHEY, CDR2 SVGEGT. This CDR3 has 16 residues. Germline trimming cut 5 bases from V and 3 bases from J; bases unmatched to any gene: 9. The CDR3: CASSHGGQAFNQPQHF. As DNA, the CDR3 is TGTGCCAGCAGTCACGGGGGACAGGCTTTCAATCAGCCCCAGCATTTT.

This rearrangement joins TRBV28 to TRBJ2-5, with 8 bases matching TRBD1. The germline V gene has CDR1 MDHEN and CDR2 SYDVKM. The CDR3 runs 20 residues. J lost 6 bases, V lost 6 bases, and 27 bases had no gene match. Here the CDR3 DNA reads TGTGCCAGCAGACCACTGGGGGTAGTAAGTCCGGGACAGGCACATCAGACCCAGTACTTC. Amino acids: CASRPLGVVSPGQAHQTQYF.

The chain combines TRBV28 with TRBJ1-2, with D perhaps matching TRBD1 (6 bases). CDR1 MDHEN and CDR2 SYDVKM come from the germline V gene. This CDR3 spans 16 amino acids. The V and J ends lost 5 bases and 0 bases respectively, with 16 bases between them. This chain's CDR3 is CASSTNPTGSNYGYTF. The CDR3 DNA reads TGTGCCAGCAGTACAAATCCGACAGGATCTAACTATGGCTACACCTTC.

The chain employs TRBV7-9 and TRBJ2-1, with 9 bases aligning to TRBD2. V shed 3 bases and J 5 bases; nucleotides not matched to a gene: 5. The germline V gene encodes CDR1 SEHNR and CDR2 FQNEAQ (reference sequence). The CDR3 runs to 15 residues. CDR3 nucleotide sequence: TGTGCCAGCAGCTTCCCGTCTAGCGGGAACAATGAGCAGTTCTTC. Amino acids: CASSFPSSGNNEQFF.

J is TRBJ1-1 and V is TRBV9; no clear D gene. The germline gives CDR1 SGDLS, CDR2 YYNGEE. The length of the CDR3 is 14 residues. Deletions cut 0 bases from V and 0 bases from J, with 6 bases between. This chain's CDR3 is CASSVDTMNTEAFF. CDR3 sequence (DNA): TGTGCCAGCAGCGTAGACACAATGAACACTGAAGCTTTCTTT.

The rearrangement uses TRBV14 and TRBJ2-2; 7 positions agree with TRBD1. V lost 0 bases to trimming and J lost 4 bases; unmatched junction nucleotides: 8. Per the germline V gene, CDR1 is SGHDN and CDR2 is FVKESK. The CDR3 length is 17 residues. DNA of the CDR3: TGTGCCAGCAGCCAAGATCGATTAGGGGGCCCCACCGGGGAGCTGTTTTTT. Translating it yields CASSQDRLGGPTGELFF.

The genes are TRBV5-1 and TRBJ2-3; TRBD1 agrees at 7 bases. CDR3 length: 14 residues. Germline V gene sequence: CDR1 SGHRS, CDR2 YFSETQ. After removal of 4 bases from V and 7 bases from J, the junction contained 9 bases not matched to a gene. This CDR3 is CASSRSGQSNTQYF. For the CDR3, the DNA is TGCGCCAGCAGCAGATCGGGACAGTCAAATACGCAGTATTTT.